This entry describes one T cell receptor beta chain. Its antigen is still unknown. No much larger clonotype is one base removed from it; base qualities were not supplied. Library generation was performed with the immunoSEQ multiplex PCR assay. As for the authors' bioinformatics: A statistical classification framework was built to diagnose cytomegalovirus status from the catalog of TCR beta chain sequences. Not all clones reach the TCRdb copy of this immuneACCESS table, which keeps in-frame sequences only. Checked studies attribute under half of the gap to unresolved V genes and leave the rest unexplained. That table gives V, J and clone size, and the DNA gave D and trimming. The sample table lists 120,000 to 150,000 clones, 86% of them with a count of one. The ten largest make up roughly 3% of the sample. The data belong to a study of cytomegalovirus exposure and HLA in healthy donors (dated by TCRdb to about 2017). Regarding the study in general: According to a later analysis, one platform produced both the roughly 120 validation repertoires and the 730 or so repertoires of the first cohort. High-throughput TCR immunosequencing, statistical association of individual TCRs with disease status, and machine learning were combined to predict cytomegalovirus infection status. The study aimed to test whether cataloging public T cell receptors could reveal signatures of past pathogen exposure. A separate validation cohort of roughly 120 different subjects was used in addition to the approximately 700-subject first cohort. Broad study findings and their caveats: In vitro tests confirmed that a few of the cytomegalovirus-associated TCR beta chains recognize cytomegalovirus antigens. A total of about 180 TCR beta chains were listed by the study as associated with cytomegalovirus. All 110 or so repertoires were used to score co-occurrence in the validation cohort in a later analysis, because that analysis had no HLA typing for the cohort. It was suggested by the authors that the approach could potentially be generalized to other disease states and immunological phenotypes. Most TCR sequences were seen in very few donors, while some public TCRs were found in many individuals. A later analysis found that TCRs clustered in the first cohort also tended to co-occur in the 120 validation repertoires, with approximately 93% of cluster scores above 0. The classifier was reported to diagnose cytomegalovirus status with high specificity and sensitivity in both the original and validation cohorts.

The donors were included in the validation cohort of some 120 subjects, a group kept apart from the 666-subject first cohort. The CDR3, from cysteine to phenylalanine, totals 18 residues. The kept DNA is CDR3 alone, 54 bases in frame from the first base. Germline trimming amounts to 1 base on V and 4 bases on J, with 12 as the count of junction bases outside the gene matches. From a lookup of the germline V gene, CDR1 and CDR2 are MGHRA and YSYEKL. The sample taken for sequencing was PBMCs. The chain was built from TRBV4-1 and TRBJ2-5; TRBD1 matches 10 bases in the middle. The origin of this receptor is a man between 18 and 29 years old in good health and CMV-seronegative. For the CDR3, the sequence is CASSQGARLTGGLETQYF. The nucleotide sequence reads as follows: TGCGCCAGCAGCCAAGGGGCACGCCTGACAGGGGGCTTAGAGACCCAGTACTTC.